The clone carrying this T cell receptor (beta chain) was detected ten times or more. As yet, its antigen is unknown. The data are from a study of molecular identifiers for immune sequencing clone quantification. V was clipped by 2 bases and J by 6 bases, with 13 bases between them. CDR3 size: 14 residues. CDR1 is KGHSH, CDR2 LQKENI, per germline. Bulk TCR libraries used previously described methods and listed TCR primers. TCRdb re-analysed the PCR reads in MiXCR, keeping a single row per CDR3 protein. The sample has about 89,000 distinct CDR3 sequences, under 20% seen once. Naive CD8 libraries were made from 20,000 to 1,000,000 sorted cells, and they used 10%, 30% or 50% RNA. The CD8+CD4-CCR7+CD45RA+ phenotype defined the sorted naive CD8 T cells. Broader study findings: Clones that exceeded 20 RNA copies held over 97% of effector molecules, yet under 1% in naive cells.

J is TRBJ1-1 and V is TRBV18; D gene unclear. The material sequenced was naive CD8+ T cells from blood, with Jurkat cell RNA spiked in. Described subset: FACS-sorted CD8+CD4-CCR7+CD45RA+ naive T cells. This clonotype originated in a human donor in good health. Some libraries in this study had Jurkat cell RNA spiked in. DNA of the CDR3: TGTGCCAGCTCACCAACCGGCCCGAGCTCTGAAGCTTTCTTT. Encoded protein: CASSPTGPSSEAFF.